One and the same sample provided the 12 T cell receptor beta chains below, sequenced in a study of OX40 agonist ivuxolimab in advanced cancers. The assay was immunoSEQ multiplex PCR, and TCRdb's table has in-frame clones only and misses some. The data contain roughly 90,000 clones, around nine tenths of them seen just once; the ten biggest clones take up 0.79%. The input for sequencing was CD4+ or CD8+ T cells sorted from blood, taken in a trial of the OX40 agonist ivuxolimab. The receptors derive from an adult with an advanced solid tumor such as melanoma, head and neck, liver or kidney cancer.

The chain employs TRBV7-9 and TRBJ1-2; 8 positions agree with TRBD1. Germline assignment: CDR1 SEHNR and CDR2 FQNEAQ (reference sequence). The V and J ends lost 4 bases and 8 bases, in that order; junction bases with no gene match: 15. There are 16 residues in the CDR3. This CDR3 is CASSSPAGGARAGYTF. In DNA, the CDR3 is TGTGCCAGCAGCTCTCCAGCAGGGGGCGCTCGGGCCGGCTACACCTTC.

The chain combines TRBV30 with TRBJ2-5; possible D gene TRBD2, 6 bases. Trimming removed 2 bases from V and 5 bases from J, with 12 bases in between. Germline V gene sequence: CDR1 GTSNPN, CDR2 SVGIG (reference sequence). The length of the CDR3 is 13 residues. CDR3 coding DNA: TGTGCCTGGAGTAGGAGGGAGCGGGAGACCCAGTACTTC. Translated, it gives CAWSRRERETQYF.

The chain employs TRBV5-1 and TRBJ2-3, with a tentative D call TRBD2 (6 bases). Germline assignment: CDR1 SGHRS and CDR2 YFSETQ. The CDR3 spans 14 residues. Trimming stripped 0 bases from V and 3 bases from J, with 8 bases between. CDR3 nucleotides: TGCGCCAGCAGCTTGGTTGGGACTACAGATACGCAGTATTTT. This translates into CASSLVGTTDTQYF. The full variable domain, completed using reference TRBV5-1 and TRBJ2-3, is KAGVTQTPRYLIKTRGQQVTLSCSPISGHRSVSWYQQTPGQGLQFLFEYFSETQRNKGNFPGRFSGRQFSNSRSEMNVSTLELGDSALYLCASSLVGTTDTQYFGPGTRLTVL.

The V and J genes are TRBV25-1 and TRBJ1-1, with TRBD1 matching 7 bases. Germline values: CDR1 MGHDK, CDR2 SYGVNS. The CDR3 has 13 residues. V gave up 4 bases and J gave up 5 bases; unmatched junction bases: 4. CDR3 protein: CASSAQGRTEAFF. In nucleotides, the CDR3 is TGTGCCAGCAGTGCACAGGGGAGGACTGAAGCTTTCTTT.

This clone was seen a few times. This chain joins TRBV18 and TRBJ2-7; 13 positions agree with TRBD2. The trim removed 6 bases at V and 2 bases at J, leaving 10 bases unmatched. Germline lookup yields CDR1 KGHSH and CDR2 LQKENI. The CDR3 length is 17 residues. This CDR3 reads CASSQGLAGTLPYEQYF. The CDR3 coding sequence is TGTGCCAGCTCCCAGGGACTAGCGGGGACCCTTCCCTACGAGCAGTACTTC.

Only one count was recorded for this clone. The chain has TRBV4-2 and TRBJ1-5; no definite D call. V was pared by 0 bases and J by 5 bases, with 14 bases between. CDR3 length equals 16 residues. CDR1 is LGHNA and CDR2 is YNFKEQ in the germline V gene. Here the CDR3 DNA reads TGTGCCAGCAGCCAAGATTGGAGCAGGTGGGATCAGCCCCAGCATTTT. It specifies CASSQDWSRWDQPQHF.

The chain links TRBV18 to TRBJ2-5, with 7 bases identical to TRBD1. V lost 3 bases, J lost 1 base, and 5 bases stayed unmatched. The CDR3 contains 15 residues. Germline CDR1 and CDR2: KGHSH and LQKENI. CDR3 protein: CASSPQGQVQETQYF. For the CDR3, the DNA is TGTGCCAGCTCACCTCAAGGACAGGTCCAAGAGACCCAGTACTTC.

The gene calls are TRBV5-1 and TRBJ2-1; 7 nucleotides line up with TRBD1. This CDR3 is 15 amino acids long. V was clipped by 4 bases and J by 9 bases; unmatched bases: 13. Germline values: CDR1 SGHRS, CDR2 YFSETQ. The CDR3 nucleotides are TGCGCCAGCAGCCCAGGACAGGTTTCGCCGGGTGAGCAGTTCTTC. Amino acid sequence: CASSPGQVSPGEQFF.

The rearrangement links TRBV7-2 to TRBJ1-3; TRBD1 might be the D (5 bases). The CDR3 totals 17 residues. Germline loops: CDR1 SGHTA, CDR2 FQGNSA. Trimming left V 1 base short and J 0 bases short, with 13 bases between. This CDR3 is CASSLVGTATSGNTIYF. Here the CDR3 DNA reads TGTGCCAGCAGCTTAGTAGGGACCGCCACCTCTGGAAACACCATATATTTT.

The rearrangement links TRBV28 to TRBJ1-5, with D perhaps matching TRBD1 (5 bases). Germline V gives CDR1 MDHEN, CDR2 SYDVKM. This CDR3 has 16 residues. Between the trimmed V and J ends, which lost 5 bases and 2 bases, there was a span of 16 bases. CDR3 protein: CASSLIGTLGNQPQHF. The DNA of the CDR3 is TGTGCCAGCAGTCTAATAGGGACCCTGGGCAATCAGCCCCAGCATTTT.

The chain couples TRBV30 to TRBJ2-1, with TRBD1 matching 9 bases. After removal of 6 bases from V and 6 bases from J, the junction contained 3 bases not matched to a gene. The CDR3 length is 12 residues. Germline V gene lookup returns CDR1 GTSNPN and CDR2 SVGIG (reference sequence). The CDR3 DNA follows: TGTGCCTGCGGGACAGGGTTCAATGAGCAGTTCTTC. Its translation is CACGTGFNEQFF.

Here the CDR3 reads CAWRGLTDTQYF. In DNA form, the CDR3 reads TGTGCCTGGCGGGGCCTCACAGATACGCAGTATTTT. The rearrangement links TRBV30 to TRBJ2-3; either TRBD1 or TRBD2 may supply D (5 bases each). The CDR3 totals 12 residues. CDR1 is GTSNPN, CDR2 SVGIG, per germline (reference sequence). Trimming left V 5 bases short and J 2 bases short, with 8 bases between.